The following is a T cell receptor (beta chain) sequence with its context. The CDR3 runs 15 residues. Trimming took 3 bases from V and 9 from J, leaving 19 bases between them. Germline CDR1 and CDR2: SGHTA and FQGNSA. This sample is drawn from a study of CDR3 diversity in severe acne. Via MiXCR, TCRdb re-called the PCR reads, giving one row per CDR3 protein. This table holds approximately 97,000 distinct CDR3 sequences, more than 45% found once. The chain recombines TRBV7-2 with TRBJ2-3; D is perhaps TRBD1 (5 bases). The sample comprised blood. This sequence was found in a male donor with acne. The CDR3 sequence: CASSLRTRAYGTQYF. CDR3 in DNA: TGTGCCAGCAGCTTGAGGACAAGGGCATACGGGACGCAGTATTTT.